This note documents a single T cell receptor beta chain sequence. The table lists this clonotype with many counts. Its antigen is not yet known. No base quality information exists; no much larger clone differs at one position. Graves' hyperthyroidism was defined as stable when no progression to ophthalmopathy occurred over 18 months of follow-up. The hyperthyroidism patients were between 18 and 65 years old and newly diagnosed, with a disease duration of less than 2 months. Patients with uncontrolled infections, other autoimmune diseases, pregnancy or lactation were excluded. Diagnoses relied on clinical symptoms, serum thyroxine and TRAb, thyroid ultrasound and orbital computed tomography. PBMCs were separated from 10 ml of fresh peripheral blood using Ficoll-Paque density gradient centrifugation. Total RNA was extracted with Trizol reagent, and quality was checked on an Agilent 2100 Bioanalyzer.

The TCR beta CDR3 regions were amplified from RNA transcripts. A first-round RT-PCR of the TCR CDR3 used the HTBI primer set with the Qiagen OneStep RT-PCR kit. Libraries were constructed in a second round of multiplex PCR, after which size selection and purification were performed. Sequencing of the libraries was done on an Illumina HiSeq2000 using paired-end 100 bp reads. The source study handled its data this way. Raw data were processed with SOAPnuke, discarding reads with adapters, uncalled bases, mean Phred below 15, or no exact constant-primer or identifier match. COPE v1.2.5 was used to merge the high-quality paired reads, and each unique nucleotide sequence was defined as a clonotype. MiTCR v1.1 was used to align clonotypes to the IMGT TRBV, TRBD and TRBJ reference segments. The analysis included only V-J combinations with a frequency above 0.0001, which together covered over 98% of the repertoires. The TCS score was defined as F50 (clonal expansion) divided by E x V (chaos), with BLOSUM62-based TCRdist calculated between CDR3 peptides within each V-J. Welch's t-statistics and random forest reduced some 510 V-J features to some 14, which were used in a naive Bayes classifier (R e1071). TCRdb itself trimmed the public reads at Q25 with fastp, ran MiXCR and retained productive beta chains. Entries are consolidated by CDR3 protein sequence, retaining the most common genes and DNA. The V and J calls follow TCRdb's processing rather than the paper's. The sample contains 300,000 to 400,000 distinct CDR3 sequences, more than 11% of them found a single time. The top ten hold more than 9.5% of the sample.

There are 15 amino acids in the CDR3, from cysteine to phenylalanine inclusive. Just the 45-base CDR3 DNA is kept, in frame starting at base 1. The germline V gene gives CDR1 as MNHNS and CDR2 as SASEGT. Germline trimming amounts to 7 bases on V and 5 bases on J, with 11 as the count of junction bases outside the gene matches. These data originate in a study of T cells in Graves' hyperthyroidism and ophthalmopathy (dated 2019 in TCRdb). With respect to the entire study: Peripheral blood was sampled at the time of initial diagnosis, prior to any treatment. TCR V-J signatures able to tell the groups apart were searched for in a discovery cohort of around 95 patients, of whom more than 40 had Graves' ophthalmopathy and some 60 had stable Graves' hyperthyroidism. Prospective prediction of ophthalmopathy was tested in an independent validation cohort of fewer than 20 hyperthyroidism patients and 15 to 17 patients who later progressed to ophthalmopathy. The 100 discovery patients were randomly split 7:3 into training and test sets. The study also compared thyroid tissue and blood T-cell repertoires from a handful of Graves' hyperthyroidism patients. Once sampling was done, hyperthyroidism patients were given methimazole at a starting dose of 30 mg daily, whereas ophthalmopathy patients were given high-dose intravenous methylprednisolone. According to the paper, TCR Vbeta CDR3 sequencing was carried out on roughly 130 peripheral blood samples, which came from more than 40 ophthalmopathy, under 80 hyperthyroidism and some 17 progressor patients.

On the study overall, not on this receptor specifically: In cross-validation, a model built on a 13 V-J signature told ophthalmopathy apart from stable hyperthyroidism with over 85% sensitivity and about 81% specificity, and in testing the same model reached 80%/75%. No statistical method was used to fix the sample size in advance, and group allocation was not hidden from the investigators. Most expanded thyroid clonotypes (frequency above 0.001) were also found in blood, which suggests that blood repertoires may mirror thyroid immune responses. During validation, the model predicted progression to ophthalmopathy a median of about 6.5 months ahead of onset, with around 71% sensitivity and roughly 72% specificity.

The rearrangement joined TRBV6-1 to TRBJ1-1; TRBD1 lines up with 9 middle nucleotides. The TCR comes from a woman aged 55-75 years with Graves' hyperthyroidism. Sequencing was performed on blood. Read as DNA, the sequence is TGTGCCAGCACCCTCTGGACAGGGGCAAAAACTGAAGCTTTCTTT. Translated, this is CASTLWTGAKTEAFF.